This TCR beta chain was documented in a study of T cells in Graves' hyperthyroidism and ophthalmopathy (dated by TCRdb to the late 2010s). Turning to the overall study: Peripheral blood was collected at initial diagnosis, before any treatment. A discovery cohort of about 96 patients, roughly 45 with Graves' ophthalmopathy and over 55 with stable Graves' hyperthyroidism, was used to find distinguishing TCR V-J signatures. An independent validation cohort of some 18 hyperthyroidism patients and over 15 patients who later progressed to ophthalmopathy tested prospective prediction of ophthalmopathy. The 100 or so discovery patients were randomly split 7:3 into training and test sets. The study also compared thyroid tissue and blood T-cell repertoires from a handful of Graves' hyperthyroidism patients. Following sampling, methimazole starting at 30 mg daily was given to hyperthyroidism patients, and high-dose intravenous methylprednisolone was given to ophthalmopathy patients. The paper reports TCR Vbeta CDR3 sequencing of approximately 130 peripheral blood samples: some 44 ophthalmopathy, some 80 hyperthyroidism and around 17 progressor patients. Study-wide conclusions, independent of this receptor: Most expanded thyroid clonotypes (frequency above 0.001) were also detected in blood, a finding suggesting that blood repertoires may reflect thyroid immune responses. In validation, the model predicted progression to ophthalmopathy a median of about 6 months before onset, with over 55% sensitivity and more than 72% specificity. Sample size was not statistically predetermined, and blinding of investigators to group allocation was not performed. A model built on a 13 V-J signature distinguished ophthalmopathy from stable hyperthyroidism, reaching 87.88% sensitivity and about 81% specificity in cross-validation and 80%/75% in testing.

This clonotype was observed at least ten times. Which antigen it targets is not known. Nothing much larger sits one base from this clone, and base qualities are not available. Stable Graves' hyperthyroidism was defined as no progression to ophthalmopathy during 18 months of follow-up. Hyperthyroidism patients were newly diagnosed, had a disease duration of under 2 months, and were aged 18 to 65 years. Exclusion was applied to patients with uncontrolled infections, other autoimmune diseases, pregnancy or lactation. Diagnoses were based on clinical symptoms, serum thyroxine and TRAb, thyroid ultrasound and orbital computed tomography. PBMCs were isolated from approximately 10 ml of fresh peripheral blood by Ficoll-Paque density gradient centrifugation. Total RNA was extracted using Trizol reagent, and RNA quality was assessed on an Agilent 2100 Bioanalyzer. Amplification of TCR beta CDR3 regions was carried out from RNA transcripts. For the first round of RT-PCR on the TCR CDR3, the HTBI primer set was used together with the Qiagen OneStep RT-PCR kit. A second multiplex PCR round built the libraries, followed by size selection and purification. The libraries were sequenced on an Illumina HiSeq2000 using paired-end 100 bp reads. In the paper's pipeline: SOAPnuke was used to process the raw data, throwing out any read that contained adapters or uncalled bases, had a mean Phred below 15, or lacked an exact constant-primer or identifier match. COPE v1.2.5 was used to merge high-quality paired reads, and clonotypes were defined as unique nucleotide sequences. Clonotypes were aligned to IMGT TRBV, TRBD and TRBJ reference segments using MiTCR v1.1. Analysis was restricted to V-J combinations with a frequency above 0.0001, which covered approximately 99% of repertoires. A TCS score was defined as the ratio of F50 (clonal expansion) to E x V (chaos), with BLOSUM62-based TCRdist applied between CDR3 peptides within each V-J. Welch's t-statistics and random forest reduced 450 to 600 V-J features to roughly 13, which were used in a naive Bayes classifier (R e1071). The public reads were reprocessed in TCRdb via fastp at Q25 and MiXCR, keeping in-frame beta chains. CDR3 protein duplicates are merged, each entry listing the most common genes and DNA. The V and J calls come from TCRdb's annotation, not from the publication. A total of roughly 290,000 distinct CDR3 sequences appear in this sample, roughly 13% of them only once. The ten largest clones add up to under 8% of the sample.

CDR1 and CDR2 were assigned from the germline V gene as LGHNT and FRNRAP. V is cut by 7 bases and J by 0 bases, and the space between the germline ends is 9 bases. Including the terminal cysteine and phenylalanine, the CDR3 comprises 13 residues. The read is trimmed to its CDR3 DNA, 39 bases read in frame from base 1. This chain is built from TRBV12-5 and TRBJ1-1, with the D gene too uncertain to name. This receptor was identified in a woman aged 40 to 55 with Graves' hyperthyroidism. The sequencing sample was made of blood. This receptor has the CDR3 CASAQPMNTEAFF. The DNA sequence reads TGTGCTAGTGCTCAGCCAATGAACACTGAAGCTTTCTTT.